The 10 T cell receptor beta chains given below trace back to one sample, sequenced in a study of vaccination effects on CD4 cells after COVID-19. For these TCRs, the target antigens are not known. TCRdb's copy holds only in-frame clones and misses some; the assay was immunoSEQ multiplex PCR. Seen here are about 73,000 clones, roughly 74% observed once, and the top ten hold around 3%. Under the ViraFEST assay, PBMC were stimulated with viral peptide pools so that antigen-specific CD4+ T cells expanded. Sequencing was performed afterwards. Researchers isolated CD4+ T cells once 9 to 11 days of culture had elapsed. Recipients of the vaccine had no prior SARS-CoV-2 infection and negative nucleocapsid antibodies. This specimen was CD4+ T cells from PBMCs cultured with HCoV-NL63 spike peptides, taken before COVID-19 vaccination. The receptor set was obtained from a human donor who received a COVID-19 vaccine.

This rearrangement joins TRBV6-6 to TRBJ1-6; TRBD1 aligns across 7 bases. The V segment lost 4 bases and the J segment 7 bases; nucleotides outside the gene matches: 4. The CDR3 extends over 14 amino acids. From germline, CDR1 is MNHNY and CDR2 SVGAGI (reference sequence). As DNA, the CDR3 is TGTGCCAGCAGTTCGACAGGGAAGAATTCACCCCTCCACTTT. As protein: CASSSTGKNSPLHF.

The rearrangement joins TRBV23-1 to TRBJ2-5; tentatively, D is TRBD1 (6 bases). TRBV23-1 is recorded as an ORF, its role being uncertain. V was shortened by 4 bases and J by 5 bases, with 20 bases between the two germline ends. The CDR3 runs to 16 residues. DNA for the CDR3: TGCGCCAGCAGTCTTTACCGGGACACCGCTTTCGAGACCCAGTACTTC. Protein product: CASSLYRDTAFETQYF.

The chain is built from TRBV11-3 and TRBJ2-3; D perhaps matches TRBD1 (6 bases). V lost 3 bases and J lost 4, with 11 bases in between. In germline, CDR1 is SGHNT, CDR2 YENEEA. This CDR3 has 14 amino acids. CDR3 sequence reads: CASSFYRDSDTQYF. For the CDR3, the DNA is TGTGCCAGCAGCTTCTACAGGGATTCAGATACGCAGTATTTT.

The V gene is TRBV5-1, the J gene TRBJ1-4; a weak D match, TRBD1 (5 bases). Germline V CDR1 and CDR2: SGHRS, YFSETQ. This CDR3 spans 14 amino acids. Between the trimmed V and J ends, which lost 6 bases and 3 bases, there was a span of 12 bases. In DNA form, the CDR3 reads TGCGCCAGCACCCCGGGACCCGCTAATGAAAAACTGTTTTTT. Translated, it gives CASTPGPANEKLFF.

DNA of the CDR3: TGTGCCAGCAGTTTCGAGGACACCGGGGAGCTGTTTTTT. Encoded protein: CASSFEDTGELFF. The V gene is TRBV12-3 or TRBV12-4, the J gene TRBJ2-2; no clear D. V dropped 3 bases and J dropped 3 bases, with 5 bases sitting between them. This CDR3 spans 13 amino acids.

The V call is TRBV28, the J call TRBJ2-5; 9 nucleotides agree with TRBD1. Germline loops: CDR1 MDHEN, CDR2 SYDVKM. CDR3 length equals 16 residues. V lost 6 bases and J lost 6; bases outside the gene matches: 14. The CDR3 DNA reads TGTGCCAGCAGCCCTACCTCCGCGGGACAGGGAAAGACCCAGTACTTC. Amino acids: CASSPTSAGQGKTQYF. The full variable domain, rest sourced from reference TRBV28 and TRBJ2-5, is DVKVTQSSRYLVKRTGEKVFLECVQDMDHENMFWYRQDPGLGLRLIYFSYDVKMKEKGDIPEGYSVSREKKERFSLILESASTNQTSMYLCASSPTSAGQGKTQYFGPGTRLLVL.

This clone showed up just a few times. Here the CDR3 DNA reads TGCGCCAGCAGTGAGTCGTTGGACCTTGAAGCTTTCTTT. Its translation: CASSESLDLEAFF. The V and J genes are TRBV10-1 and TRBJ1-1; D is ambiguous. Germline CDR1 WNHNN, CDR2 SYGVQD (reference sequence). This CDR3 is built from 13 residues. Trimming cost V 0 bases and J 7 bases, with 9 bases left between them.

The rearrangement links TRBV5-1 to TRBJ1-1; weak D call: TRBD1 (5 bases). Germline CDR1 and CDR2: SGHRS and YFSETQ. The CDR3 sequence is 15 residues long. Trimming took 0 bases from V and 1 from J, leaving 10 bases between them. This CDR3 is CASSLAIGTNTEAFF. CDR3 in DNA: TGCGCCAGCAGCTTGGCCATAGGGACGAACACTGAAGCTTTCTTT.

Here the CDR3 reads CASSLAPGQSQPQHF. CDR3 coding DNA: TGCGCCAGCAGCTTGGCTCCGGGACAGAGTCAGCCCCAGCATTTT. The V gene is TRBV5-1, the J gene TRBJ1-5, with TRBD1 identical over 7 bases. V dropped 0 bases and J dropped 6; count of bases not matched to a gene: 6. The germline gives CDR1 SGHRS, CDR2 YFSETQ. CDR3 size: 15 residues.

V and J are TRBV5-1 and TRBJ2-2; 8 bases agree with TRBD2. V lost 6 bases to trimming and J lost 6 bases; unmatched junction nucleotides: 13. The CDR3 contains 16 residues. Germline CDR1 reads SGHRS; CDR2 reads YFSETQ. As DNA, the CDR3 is TGCGCCAGCACCCCTCTGGGCGGGGGGCCAGCCGGGGAGCTGTTTTTT. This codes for CASTPLGGGPAGELFF.